The clone carrying this TCR beta chain was counted only a few times. Its antigen is not identified. All donors participated as healthy donors of bone marrow. Each donor was nominally healthy when sampled (though unrecorded immune exposures were likely). Vbeta (60) and Jbeta (13) primers were used in the PCR. The table came from immunoSEQ multiplex PCR; TCRdb's copy has only in-frame clones and leaves some out. Altogether about 130,000 clones are present, roughly 80% being singletons, with the ten largest covering roughly a tenth. The data derive from a study of cytomegalovirus exposure and HLA in healthy donors. Overall study findings and caveats: For TCR beta chains, V- and J-gene trimming was later linked to a missense DCLRE1C variant.

CDR1 and CDR2 (germline): SGHVS, FQNEAQ. V was shortened by 5 bases and J by 3 bases, with 22 bases between the two germline ends. CDR3 size: 17 residues. Sequencing was performed on PBMCs. This chain links TRBV7-8 with TRBJ1-1; D possibly corresponds to TRBD1 (5 bases). The sequence came from a man aged 30 to 45 in good health and CMV-seropositive. The CDR3 bases are TGTGCCAGCAGCGAAAAGCGGGACCAACTTCGGGACACTGAAGCTTTCTTT. Its translation: CASSEKRDQLRDTEAFF.